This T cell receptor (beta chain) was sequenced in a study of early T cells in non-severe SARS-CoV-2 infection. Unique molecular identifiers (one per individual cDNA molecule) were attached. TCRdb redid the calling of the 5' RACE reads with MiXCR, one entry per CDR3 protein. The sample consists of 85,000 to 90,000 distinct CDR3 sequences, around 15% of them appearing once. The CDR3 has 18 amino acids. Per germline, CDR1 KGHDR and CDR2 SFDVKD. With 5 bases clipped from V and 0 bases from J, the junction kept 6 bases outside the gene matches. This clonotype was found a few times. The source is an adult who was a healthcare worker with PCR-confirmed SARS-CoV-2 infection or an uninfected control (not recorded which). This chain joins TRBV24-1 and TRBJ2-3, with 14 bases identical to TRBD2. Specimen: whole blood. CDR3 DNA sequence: TGTGCCACCAGTGGGACTAGCGGGGGGACCGCTAGCACAGATACGCAGTATTTT. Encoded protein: CATSGTSGGTASTDTQYF.